Listed below are T cell receptor beta chains from one sample, sequenced in a study of cytomegalovirus exposure and HLA in healthy donors. TCRdb keeps only in-frame clones here, not all; method: immunoSEQ multiplex PCR. The table lists tens of thousands of clones, under 85% of them singletons, with roughly 1.3% in the top ten. Sequenced sample: PBMCs. Receptors were obtained from a male donor in good health and CMV-seronegative. Both conserved end residues are trimmed from each CDR3.

v_call cdr3_aa
TRBV6-5 ASSLGGVTEAF
TRBV2 ASSATGSWAGRAIMGNYGYT
TRBV28 ASSLSGAKLRYGYT
TRBV5-1 ASSTGTATNEKLF
TRBV28 ASGSTGNTEAF
TRBV7-2 ASSPRALNTEAF
TRBV5-4 ASSLQGAGQPQH
TRBV28 ASSIPGLTYEQY
TRBV7-2 ASSLSGAGANVLT
TRBV9 ASSVGAGEGETQY
TRBV29-1 SAVTFDTEAF
TRBV28 ASSLLENNYGYT
TRBV6-6 ASSQTSRNEQF
TRBV7-9 ASSLAAGGTDTQY
TRBV7-7 ASSESSGNTIY
TRBV10-3 AISESLREGTDTQY
TRBV19 ASSIARTGRTEAF
TRBV18 ASSSLDYEQY
TRBV28 ASSDNRFYEQY
TRBV29-1 SVDGSRAF
TRBV27 ASSLFAQVVDSPLH
TRBV5-1 ASSLDVGTPYEQY
TRBV7-2 ASSLLRQVNTEAF
TRBV4-3 ASSQVFGQSSGANGLT
TRBV7-6 ASSLSSSVNTEAF
TRBV15 ATSRTSGELF
TRBV27 ASTMSGRRAPLH
TRBV19 ASSMDRGGNYGYT
TRBV19 ASRPTGYNYGYT
TRBV10-1 ASSSGRGCSNQPQH
TRBV6-5 ASNFAGARDTQY
TRBV9 ASSVGRETQY
TRBV7-6 ASSPTDRGSYNEQF
TRBV28 ASGEIQLMNTEAF
TRBV5-6 ASTTTGWRTGELF
TRBV5-1 ASSLGGNPGNEQF
TRBV7-2 ASSLGRKLF
TRBV7-2 ASSSSGGSYNEQF
TRBV4-3 ASSPLAGGLETQY
TRBV6-4 ASSDEYNEQF
TRBV4-1 ASSQASSTVYNSPLH
TRBV5-5 ASSLGDSLISWGENTEAF
TRBV13 ASSPSGERIYGYT
TRBV7-2 ASTVGVVQPQH
TRBV6-1 ASSAARRTEAF
TRBV19 ASSTGTSGRASQETQY
TRBV9 ASSVQGATNTGELF
TRBV19 ASSILGEQY